The 4 T cell receptor beta chains reported below all come from one sample, sequenced in a study of cytomegalovirus exposure and HLA in healthy donors. PCR primers comprised 60 Vbeta and 13 Jbeta primers. TCRdb keeps only in-frame clones here, not all; method: immunoSEQ multiplex PCR. The sample shows 150,000 to 200,000 clones, roughly 80% of them seen only once. The sequenced material came from PBMCs. These receptor sequences come from a girl between 10 and 17 years old in good health and CMV-seropositive.

In its sample, this clone was seen a few times. The V call is TRBV7-9, the J call TRBJ1-1; 7 bases line up with TRBD1. V gave up 1 base and J gave up 5 bases; unmatched junction bases: 4. CDR3 length: 14 residues. Germline-derived CDR1 and CDR2 are SEHNR and FQNEAQ (reference sequence). CDR3 sequence reads: CASSLVTGETEAFF. As DNA, the CDR3 is TGTGCCAGCAGCTTAGTTACAGGGGAGACTGAAGCTTTCTTT. Filled out from reference TRBV7-9 and TRBJ1-1, the complete variable domain reads DTGVSQNPRHKITKRGQNVTFRCDPISEHNRLYWYRQTLGQGPEFLTYFQNEAQLEKSRLLSDRFSAERPKGSFSTLEIQRTEQGDSAMYLCASSLVTGETEAFFGQGTRLTVV.

V gene TRBV6-5 combines with J gene TRBJ1-1; D is ambiguous. The CDR3 runs to 12 residues. V lost 8 bases to trimming and J lost 5 bases, with 12 bases between them. Germline CDR1 reads MNHEY; CDR2 reads SVGAGI. In nucleotides, the CDR3 is TGTGCCAGCGGGAGGTTTGTGACTGAAGCTTTCTTT. It specifies CASGRFVTEAFF.

CDR3 in DNA: TGTGCCAGCAGCAGTAGCGGGAGCAATGAGCAGTTCTTC. It translates to CASSSSGSNEQFF. This chain connects TRBV11-2 to TRBJ2-1; 9 bases match TRBD2. Germline CDR1 reads SGHAT; CDR2 reads FQNNGV. The CDR3 length is 13 residues. The V gene end was trimmed by 5 bases and the J gene end by 6 bases; junction bases not matched to a gene: 2.

Only one count was recorded for this clone. DNA of the CDR3: TGTGCCAGCAGTTACTCCTCCGGGAGTGATACAGATACGCAGTATTTT. Encoded protein: CASSYSSGSDTDTQYF. The J gene is TRBJ2-3, the V gene TRBV6-5; TRBD2 might be the D (6 bases). Germline lookup yields CDR1 MNHEY and CDR2 SVGAGI. V lost 0 bases and J 3 bases, leaving 13 bases between the germline ends. The CDR3 is 16 amino acids.